The 10 T cell receptor beta chains given below trace back to one sample, sequenced in a study of OX40 agonist ivuxolimab in advanced cancers. Libraries were prepared by immunoSEQ multiplex PCR; TCRdb keeps only in-frame clonotypes and omits some of them. The profile shows some 50,000 clones, roughly 83% of them singletons. Sequenced material: CD4+ or CD8+ T cells sorted from blood, taken in a trial of the OX40 agonist ivuxolimab. These TCRs come from an adult with an advanced solid tumor such as melanoma, head and neck, liver or kidney cancer.

This chain connects TRBV19 to TRBJ2-7; D is ambiguous. There are 14 residues in the CDR3. Trimming took off 4 bases at V and 5 bases at J, with 15 bases between the two ends. Germline loops: CDR1 LNHDA, CDR2 SQIVND (reference sequence). CDR3: CASSSGGNLNEQYF. CDR3 sequence (DNA): TGTGCCAGTAGTAGCGGTGGTAACCTTAACGAGCAGTACTTC.

This sequence joins TRBV5-1 and TRBJ1-4; 9 bases match TRBD1. J lost 8 bases, V lost 4 bases, and 6 bases had no gene match. Germline CDR1 is SGHRS and CDR2 is YFSETQ. The CDR3 covers 14 residues. In DNA, the CDR3 is TGCGCCAGCAGCCGAGGGACAGGGATGGAAAAACTGTTTTTT. This codes for CASSRGTGMEKLFF.

This clone was observed a few times. The V gene is TRBV7-9, the J gene TRBJ1-1; 7 nucleotides line up with TRBD1. V gave up 7 bases and J gave up 1 base; unmatched junction bases: 3. Germline CDR1 and CDR2: SEHNR and FQNEAQ (reference sequence). CDR3 size: 13 residues. CDR3 DNA: TGTGCCAGCATCCGACAGGGGAACACTGAAGCTTTCTTT. It translates to CASIRQGNTEAFF.

V gene TRBV5-8 combines with J gene TRBJ1-2; the D gene is possibly TRBD1 (6 bases). Between the trimmed V and J ends, which lost 0 bases and 3 bases, there was a span of 12 bases. The germline CDR1 and CDR2 sequences are SGHTS and YDEGEE. The CDR3 covers 15 residues. For the CDR3, the DNA is TGTGCCAGCAGCTTGGGCGGCAGGGGACACTATGGCTACACCTTC. Translation gives CASSLGGRGHYGYTF.

The rearrangement uses TRBV7-2 and TRBJ2-1, with D maybe TRBD1 (5 bases). This CDR3 is built from 13 residues. Trimming took 5 bases from V and 15 from J, leaving 20 bases between them. Germline CDR1 and CDR2: SGHTA and FQGNSA. CDR3 sequence (DNA): TGTGCCAGCAGCACCGACAGCGTACTTAGCATGTTCTTC. As protein: CASSTDSVLSMFF.

The rearrangement joins TRBV5-1 to TRBJ1-2; 8 bases line up with TRBD1. The length of the CDR3 is 14 residues. Germline V gene sequence: CDR1 SGHRS, CDR2 YFSETQ. V dropped 9 bases and J dropped 6; count of bases not matched to a gene: 13. The DNA for the CDR3 is TGCGCCACCGGGACAGGCTCCTTTGTTGATGGCTACACCTTC. Translation gives CATGTGSFVDGYTF. Together with reference TRBV5-1 and TRBJ1-2, the CDR3 gives the full variable domain: KAGVTQTPRYLIKTRGQQVTLSCSPISGHRSVSWYQQTPGQGLQFLFEYFSETQRNKGNFPGRFSGRQFSNSRSEMNVSTLELGDSALYLCATGTGSFVDGYTFGSGTRLTVV.

The chain couples TRBV9 to TRBJ1-1; no firm D call. The CDR3 is 15 amino acids. The V end was cut by 0 bases, the J end by 0 bases, with 9 bases between. CDR1 is SGDLS and CDR2 is YYNGEE in the germline V gene. CDR3: CASSVDLFLNTEAFF. CDR3 coding DNA: TGTGCCAGCAGCGTAGATCTCTTTTTGAACACTGAAGCTTTCTTT.

The genes are TRBV11-3 and TRBJ1-3, with a possible D match to TRBD1 (6 bases). The germline CDR1 and CDR2 sequences are SGHNT and YENEEA. V lost 1 base, J lost 0 bases, and 19 bases lay in between. The length of the CDR3 is 19 residues. CDR3 in DNA: TGTGCCAGCAGCTTAGGTGCCAGGGGCCGTCGACACTCTGGAAACACCATATATTTT. Amino acid sequence: CASSLGARGRRHSGNTIYF.

The chain uses TRBV4-2 and TRBJ1-5; D call uncertain. The CDR3 has 15 residues. Deletions cut 0 bases from V and 0 bases from J, with 6 bases between. Germline V gives CDR1 LGHNA, CDR2 YNFKEQ. The CDR3, as DNA: TGTGCCAGCAGCCAAGATTCCGGTAGCAATCAGCCCCAGCATTTT. Protein: CASSQDSGSNQPQHF.

This clone showed up just once. The gene calls are TRBV6-5 and TRBJ1-3; possible D gene TRBD1, 5 bases. V lost 8 bases and J lost 1, with 18 bases in between. Germline V gene sequence: CDR1 MNHEY, CDR2 SVGAGI. The CDR3 consists of 16 residues. CDR3 DNA: TGTGCCAGCGGTTGGAAAACGGGGCTTTCTGGAAACACCATATATTTT. Protein: CASGWKTGLSGNTIYF.